Listed here are 25 T cell receptor beta chains from one sample, sequenced in a study of cytomegalovirus exposure and HLA in healthy donors. In the PCR, 60 Vbeta and 13 Jbeta primers were used. Some clones are missing from TCRdb's copy, which holds only in-frame ones; the method was immunoSEQ multiplex PCR. The sample contains 110,000 or so clones, around 80% of which appear only once. The sample was PBMCs. These receptors came from a man aged 40-50 years in good health and CMV-seropositive.

The chain recombines TRBV19 with TRBJ2-1; D ambiguous. The CDR3 is 15 residues long. With 1 base removed from V and 4 bases from J, the gap between germline ends came to 11 bases. CDR1 is LNHDA and CDR2 is SQIVND in the germline V gene (reference sequence). CDR3 in DNA: TGTGCCAGTAGTATAGTGTCAGGAAAGTACAATGAGCAGTTCTTC. Translation: CASSIVSGKYNEQFF.

The chain uses TRBV15 and TRBJ2-5; 9 positions match TRBD2. There are 16 residues in the CDR3. Germline CDR1 LNHNV, CDR2 YYDKDF (reference sequence). J lost 5 bases, V lost 9 bases, and 16 bases had no gene match. CDR3: CATKRGANQIAETQYF. The DNA of the CDR3 is TGTGCCACAAAGCGGGGGGCCAATCAAATTGCGGAGACCCAGTACTTC.

The CDR3 spells CASSTLLPGHRTDTQYF. The CDR3 bases are TGTGCCAGTAGTACCCTTCTACCGGGACACCGCACAGATACGCAGTATTTT. This chain joins TRBV19 and TRBJ2-3; perhaps TRBD1 as D (6 bases). Germline-derived CDR1 and CDR2 are LNHDA and SQIVND (reference sequence). The CDR3 extends over 17 amino acids. V gave up 4 bases and J gave up 1 base, with 18 bases separating them.

The genes are TRBV5-4 and TRBJ2-3; D remains unclear. With 7 bases removed from V and 5 bases from J, the gap between germline ends came to 23 bases. CDR3 size: 16 residues. The germline gives CDR1 SGHNT, CDR2 YYREEE (reference sequence). Written as DNA, the CDR3 is TGTGCCAGCTCGCTGGAGCCTGCTAGTGCCTTAGATACGCAGTATTTT. Amino acids: CASSLEPASALDTQYF.

A single count supports this clone. The V call is TRBV18, the J call TRBJ2-5; D might be TRBD1 (6 bases). Near its end, the DNA agrees better with TRBJ2-7, so the J call may be wrong. There are 13 residues in the CDR3. The V gene's germline CDR1 is KGHSH and CDR2 LQKENI. The CDR3 bases are TGTGCCAGCCAAACAGGACAGAACTACGAGCAGTACTTC. Amino acids: CASQTGQNYEQYF.

The sample holds one count of this clone. The CDR3 DNA reads TGTGCCAGCAGCTTGGGTAGCGCTGACAATGAGCAGTTCTTC. Protein product: CASSLGSADNEQFF. The chain recombines TRBV5-6 with TRBJ2-1, with a possible D match to TRBD2 (5 bases). Germline-derived CDR1 and CDR2 are SGHDT and YYEEEE. Between the trimmed V and J ends, which lost 0 bases and 5 bases, there was a span of 9 bases. This CDR3 contains 14 residues.

The V call is TRBV11-3, the J call TRBJ1-1; a weak D match, TRBD1 (6 bases). V was clipped by 3 bases and J by 9 bases, with 11 bases between them. CDR3 length equals 12 residues. Germline assignment: CDR1 SGHNT and CDR2 YENEEA. The CDR3 loop is CASSFGDTQAFF. The CDR3 DNA follows: TGTGCCAGCAGCTTTGGGGACACGCAAGCTTTCTTT. The whole variable domain, filled in from reference TRBV11-3 and TRBJ1-1, reads EAGVVQSPRYKIIEKKQPVAFWCNPISGHNTLYWYLQNLGQGPELLIRYENEEAVDDSQLPKDRFSAERLKGVDSTLKIQPAELGDSAVYLCASSFGDTQAFFGQGTRLTVV.

The chain links TRBV6-6 to TRBJ2-2, with no clear D. Trimming cost V 1 base and J 3 bases, with 12 bases left between them. Germline assignment: CDR1 MNHNY and CDR2 SVGAGI (reference sequence). CDR3 length: 16 amino acids. The CDR3 loop reads CASSYLQPRDTGELFF. The CDR3 DNA reads as TGTGCCAGCAGTTACTTGCAGCCCCGGGACACCGGGGAGCTGTTTTTT.

The chain employs TRBV28 and TRBJ2-7, with 8 bases matching TRBD1. The CDR3 length is 13 residues. The J segment lost 4 bases and the V segment lost 5 bases, leaving 4 bases of the junction unmatched. Germline V gene sequence: CDR1 MDHEN, CDR2 SYDVKM. The CDR3 sequence is CASSHRGIYEQYF. DNA of the CDR3: TGTGCCAGCAGTCACAGGGGGATTTACGAGCAGTACTTC. Full variable domain (rest looked up from reference TRBV28 and TRBJ2-7): DVKVTQSSRYLVKRTGEKVFLECVQDMDHENMFWYRQDPGLGLRLIYFSYDVKMKEKGDIPEGYSVSREKKERFSLILESASTNQTSMYLCASSHRGIYEQYFGPGTRLTVT.

The rearrangement links TRBV6-5 to TRBJ2-7; D might be TRBD1 (6 bases). CDR1 MNHEY and CDR2 SVGAGI come from the germline V gene. This CDR3 has 14 residues. Trimming shortened V by 7 bases and J by 2 bases, and 15 bases separated the two germline ends. The DNA of the CDR3 is TGTGCCAGCAAGGAATACGGGACAACCTACGAGCAGTACTTC. Protein sequence: CASKEYGTTYEQYF.

The chain employs TRBV19 and TRBJ2-7; tentatively, D is TRBD1 (5 bases). Germline CDR1 and CDR2: LNHDA and SQIVND (reference sequence). The CDR3 is 14 residues long. V was shortened by 1 base and J by 2 bases, with 9 bases between the two germline ends. The CDR3 sequence: CASSIGGHTYEQYF. For the CDR3, the DNA is TGTGCCAGTAGTATAGGTGGACATACCTACGAGCAGTACTTC.

CDR3 loop: CASSLQGRGSYEQYF. DNA for the CDR3: TGTGCCAGTAGTTTACAAGGGAGGGGCTCCTACGAGCAGTACTTC. This chain joins TRBV19 and TRBJ2-7, with 7 bases lining up with TRBD2. V gave up 5 bases and J gave up 0 bases; unmatched junction bases: 7. Germline loops: CDR1 LNHDA, CDR2 SQIVND (reference sequence). This CDR3 region has 15 residues.

The table lists this clone with a count of one. This rearrangement joins TRBV5-1 to TRBJ1-2; 8 positions agree with TRBD1. V dropped 4 bases and J dropped 4; count of bases not matched to a gene: 3. Germline lookup yields CDR1 SGHRS and CDR2 YFSETQ. The CDR3 runs 13 residues. This chain's CDR3 is CASSAGTGYGYTF. Written as DNA, the CDR3 is TGCGCCAGCAGCGCCGGGACAGGCTATGGCTACACCTTC. Looking up the rest from reference TRBV5-1 and TRBJ1-2 gives the full variable domain: KAGVTQTPRYLIKTRGQQVTLSCSPISGHRSVSWYQQTPGQGLQFLFEYFSETQRNKGNFPGRFSGRQFSNSRSEMNVSTLELGDSALYLCASSAGTGYGYTFGSGTRLTVV.

This chain uses TRBV7-8 with TRBJ1-4; 9 bases map to TRBD1. From germline, CDR1 is SGHVS and CDR2 FQNEAQ. The J segment lost 7 bases and the V segment lost 2 bases, leaving 11 bases of the junction unmatched. The CDR3 totals 17 residues. This CDR3 is CASSLRVLRDRAEKLFF. The DNA for the CDR3 is TGTGCCAGCAGCTTAAGGGTTCTCCGGGACAGGGCTGAAAAACTGTTTTTT.

V gene TRBV4-2 combines with J gene TRBJ2-7, with 7 positions matching TRBD1. J was trimmed by 2 bases and V by 3 bases; bases with no gene match: 13. CDR3 length equals 17 residues. Germline CDR1 reads LGHNA; CDR2 reads YNFKEQ. CDR3 sequence reads: CASSQEFYRGSTYEQYF. As DNA, the CDR3 is TGTGCCAGCAGCCAGGAGTTTTACAGGGGAAGTACCTACGAGCAGTACTTC.

V is TRBV2 and J is TRBJ2-6; D unclear. CDR1 is SNHLY, CDR2 FYNNEI, per germline. The CDR3 is 16 amino acids. V was pared by 2 bases and J by 0 bases, with 8 bases between. The CDR3 nucleotides read TGTGCCAGCAGTGAAAAGACATTCTCTGGGGCCAACGTCCTGACTTTC. Protein: CASSEKTFSGANVLTF.

The gene calls are TRBV7-6 and TRBJ1-3; 7 bases align to TRBD1. Looked up from germline, CDR1 is SGHVS and CDR2 is FNYEAQ. J lost 2 bases, V lost 5 bases, and 12 bases had no gene match. The CDR3 has 17 residues. The CDR3 region has the DNA TGTGCCAGCAGCAACCCCAGGGGGGAGGAGACTGGAAACACCATATATTTT. The encoded protein is CASSNPRGEETGNTIYF. The full variable domain, in which reference TRBV7-6 and TRBJ1-3 provide the parts outside the CDR3, is GAGVSQSPRYKVTKRGQDVALRCDPISGHVSLYWYRQALGQGPEFLTYFNYEAQQDKSGLPNDRFSAERPEGSISTLTIQRTEQRDSAMYRCASSNPRGEETGNTIYFGEGSWLTVV.

In its sample, this clone was seen once. The V call is TRBV28, the J call TRBJ1-3; D unresolved. Trimming removed 5 bases at V and 5 bases at J, with 13 bases between. The CDR3 contains 14 residues. Germline CDR1 is MDHEN and CDR2 is SYDVKM. This CDR3 is CASSIRETRNTIYF. The CDR3 nucleotides are TGTGCCAGCAGTATCCGGGAGACTAGAAACACCATATATTTT.

This chain links TRBV7-2 with TRBJ2-4; D might be TRBD2 (5 bases). With 2 bases removed from V and 4 bases from J, the gap between germline ends came to 6 bases. Germline CDR1 SGHTA, CDR2 FQGNSA. The CDR3 is made up of 13 amino acids. CDR3 sequence (DNA): TGTGCCAGCAGCTTAAGGGAGAAAAACATTCAGTACTTC. Its protein is CASSLREKNIQYF.

The genes are TRBV7-2 and TRBJ1-2; 10 nucleotides agree with TRBD1. V shed 4 bases and J 8 bases; nucleotides not matched to a gene: 7. Germline V gene sequence: CDR1 SGHTA, CDR2 FQGNSA. The CDR3 is made up of 14 amino acids. The CDR3 protein is CASSSGQGEGGYTF. In nucleotides, the CDR3 is TGTGCCAGCAGCTCTGGACAGGGGGAGGGCGGCTACACCTTC.

This clone was observed a few times. The rearrangement uses TRBV6-5 and TRBJ1-6; the D is unclear. The length of the CDR3 is 13 residues. The germline V gene encodes CDR1 MNHEY and CDR2 SVGAGI. Trimming took 7 bases from V and 14 from J, leaving 18 bases between them. CDR3 nucleotides: TGTGCCAGCACCCTTACCCCCCCCGGTGCCCTCCACTTT. Protein: CASTLTPPGALHF.

This clone occurred a few times. The chain combines TRBV28 with TRBJ2-4; the D gene is possibly TRBD1 (5 bases). Germline lookup yields CDR1 MDHEN and CDR2 SYDVKM. The CDR3 spans 13 residues. Trimming cost V 4 bases and J 4 bases, with 8 bases left between them. The CDR3 reads CASSSPGKNIQYF. The DNA of the CDR3 is TGTGCCAGCAGTTCCCCAGGGAAAAACATTCAGTACTTC.

This chain connects TRBV2 to TRBJ1-4; D gene unclear. Trimming removed 1 base at V and 7 bases at J, with 10 bases between. Germline CDR1 and CDR2: SNHLY and FYNNEI. This CDR3 is built from 14 residues. CDR3 sequence: CASSEGRVGEKLFF. The CDR3 nucleotides read TGTGCCAGCAGTGAAGGGAGGGTGGGTGAAAAACTGTTTTTT.

This clone appeared once. The chain uses TRBV7-6 and TRBJ2-2; D is possibly TRBD1 (5 bases). Germline loops: CDR1 SGHVS, CDR2 FNYEAQ. The CDR3 totals 17 residues. V was trimmed by 2 bases and J by 1 base, leaving 14 bases between them. The CDR3 DNA sequence: TGTGCCAGCAGCTTACTTCTCAGGACATGGAACACCGGGGAGCTGTTTTTT. Translated: CASSLLLRTWNTGELFF.

This clone was recorded once. This chain links TRBV27 with TRBJ1-2; 11 positions match TRBD1. The CDR3 has 13 residues. The germline CDR1 and CDR2 sequences are MNHEY and SMNVEV (reference sequence). V trimming: 8 bases; J trimming: 3 bases; junction bases outside the gene matches: 2. The CDR3 DNA is TGTGCCAGCCGGGACAGGGGGGACTATGGCTACACCTTC. Residues: CASRDRGDYGYTF.